The 12 T cell receptor beta chains below come from one sample, sequenced in a study of T cell repertoires in cytomegalovirus infection. One entry per CDR3 protein, called by TCRdb with MiXCR from the reads. The table records about half a million distinct CDR3 sequences, 33% of them present only once. The antigens of these receptors remain unknown. The sequencing here drew on cultured PBMCs, taken from culture after CMV antigen stimulation. Every receptor here comes from a human donor in good health (CMV status not recorded). Some clones in this sample may be carry-over from other donors' samples.

This clonotype was observed a few times. The chain is built from TRBV6-2 or TRBV6-3 and TRBJ2-6; D is perhaps TRBD2 (5 bases). V was trimmed by 5 bases and J by 0 bases, leaving 11 bases between them. The CDR3 loop spans 16 amino acids. Germline CDR1 is MNHEY and CDR2 is SVGEGT. Here the CDR3 reads CASSLGLFSGANVLTF. In DNA, the CDR3 is TGTGCCAGCAGTCTAGGACTGTTCTCTGGGGCCAACGTCCTGACTTTC.

On this clonotype itself: Compared with germline, one end of the junction differs, possibly owing to a read error. The chain links TRBV12-3 or TRBV12-4 to TRBJ2-1; TRBD1 might be the D (5 bases). This CDR3 spans 16 amino acids. As DNA, the CDR3 is TGTGCCAGCAGTCCCCGAGGTCAGGGCTCCTACAATGAGCAGCTCTTC. Its protein product is CASSPRGQGSYNEQLF.

The chain carries TRBV6-6 and TRBJ2-3, with a weak D call TRBD1 (6 bases). The V and J ends lost 4 bases and 4 bases respectively, with 18 bases between them. Germline lookup yields CDR1 MNHNY and CDR2 SVGAGI (reference sequence). The CDR3 is 16 residues long. CDR3 region: CASSSSGATFSDTQYF. The CDR3 nucleotides read TGTGCCAGCAGTTCTTCAGGGGCTACGTTCTCAGATACGCAGTATTTT.

The chain combines TRBV5-1 with TRBJ2-5; 7 bases line up with TRBD1. CDR1 and CDR2 from the germline V gene are SGHRS and YFSETQ. The CDR3 sequence is 16 residues long. Germline trimming cut 1 base from V and 2 bases from J; bases unmatched to any gene: 8. CDR3 loop: CASSLTGTEIQETQYF. In DNA, the CDR3 is TGCGCCAGCAGCTTGACCGGGACAGAGATTCAAGAGACCCAGTACTTC.

This chain uses TRBV27 with TRBJ2-7; 8 bases are shared with TRBD2. This CDR3 region has 15 residues. J lost 3 bases, V lost 0 bases, and 4 bases had no gene match. CDR1 and CDR2 from the germline V gene are MNHEY and SMNVEV (reference sequence). CDR3 amino acids: CASSLSSGRDYEQYF. DNA for the CDR3: TGTGCCAGCAGTTTATCGAGCGGGAGAGACTACGAGCAGTACTTC.

This clonotype has a handful of counts. This chain joins TRBV7-3 and TRBJ1-1, with D perhaps matching TRBD1 (5 bases). V was clipped by 0 bases and J by 2 bases, with 10 bases between them. There are 15 residues in the CDR3. The germline gives CDR1 SGHTA, CDR2 FQGTGA. CDR3 DNA: TGTGCCAGCAGCTTAACCAACAGGAGAAACACTGAAGCTTTCTTT. Its translation is CASSLTNRRNTEAFF.

V is TRBV6-1 and J is TRBJ1-5, with D uncertain. CDR1 is MNHNS, CDR2 SASEGT, per germline. Between the trimmed V and J ends, which lost 5 bases and 2 bases, there was a span of 13 bases. The CDR3 is 15 residues long. CDR3 nucleotides: TGTGCCAGCAGTCCCGGCCCGGGAGGCAATCAGCCCCAGCATTTT. Translating gives CASSPGPGGNQPQHF.

This clonotype appeared a few times. The gene calls are TRBV23-1 and TRBJ2-3; possibly TRBD2 for D (5 bases). TRBV23-1 belongs to the ORF category, with a function that is uncertain. Trimming pared 3 bases from V and 1 base from J, leaving 20 bases between. This CDR3 has 18 amino acids. Written as DNA, the CDR3 is TGCGCCAGCAGTCAGACGATCCCCAGGAGGTCGGGCACAGATACGCAGTATTTT. Protein: CASSQTIPRRSGTDTQYF.

In this sample, this clonotype turned up a few times. V gene TRBV7-2 combines with J gene TRBJ1-2, with unresolved D. Germline V gene data show CDR1 as SGHTA and CDR2 as FQGNSA. CDR3 length: 13 amino acids. V was trimmed by 1 base and J by 9 bases, leaving 12 bases between them. CDR3 sequence reads: CASSLVEGESYTF. In nucleotides, the CDR3 is TGTGCCAGCAGCTTAGTTGAGGGTGAGAGCTACACCTTC. Full variable domain (outside the CDR3, taken from reference TRBV7-2 and TRBJ1-2): GAGVSQSPSNKVTEKGKDVELRCDPISGHTALYWYRQSLGQGLEFLIYFQGNSAPDKSGLPSDRFSAERTGGSVSTLTIQRTQQEDSAVYLCASSLVEGESYTFGSGTRLTVV.

The chain joins TRBV3-1 to TRBJ2-1; TRBD2 matches at 7 bases. There are 15 residues in the CDR3. CDR1 and CDR2 from the germline V gene are LGHDT and YNNKEL (reference sequence). The V segment lost 1 base and the J segment 7 bases; nucleotides outside the gene matches: 7. This CDR3 is CASSQVAGAWNEQFF. The CDR3 DNA reads as TGTGCCAGCAGCCAAGTGGCGGGAGCGTGGAATGAGCAGTTCTTC.

This clonotype was counted ten times or more. V gene TRBV7-2 combines with J gene TRBJ1-3, with D maybe TRBD1 (5 bases). Trimming stripped 3 bases from V and 1 base from J, with 16 bases between. From germline, CDR1 is SGHTA and CDR2 FQGNSA. The CDR3 contains 17 residues. The CDR3 spells CASSLNIRGPSGNTIYF. The CDR3 nucleotides are TGTGCCAGCAGCTTGAATATACGGGGACCATCTGGAAACACCATATATTTT.

This clonotype occurred a few times. V is TRBV10-3 and J is TRBJ2-7; maybe TRBD2 (6 bases). Trimming took off 2 bases at V and 3 bases at J, with 14 bases between the two ends. In germline, CDR1 is ENHRY, CDR2 SYGVKD. The CDR3 is 15 residues long. CDR3 sequence reads: CAISEGERAGYEQYF. CDR3 DNA: TGTGCCATCAGTGAGGGCGAGCGGGCGGGCTACGAGCAGTACTTC.